This record looks at one T cell receptor (beta chain) sequence and its context. The antigen is unknown. Researchers took RNA transcripts and amplified the TCR beta CDR3 regions from them. TCR CDR3 underwent first-round RT-PCR with the HTBI primer set. A single record per CDR3 protein comes from TCRdb applying MiXCR to the multiplex PCR reads. The repertoire holds some 650,000 distinct CDR3 sequences, 15% to 20% seen once, with 2.5% to 4% in the top ten. These data originate in a study of T cells in Graves' hyperthyroidism and ophthalmopathy. Active moderate-to-severe ophthalmopathy, Clinical Activity Score at least 3, NOSPECS at least 4, under 3 months' duration. Clinical symptoms, serum thyroxine and TRAb, thyroid ultrasound and orbital computed tomography were used for the diagnoses. An approximately 10 ml volume of fresh peripheral blood provided the PBMCs. Per germline, CDR1 GTSNPN and CDR2 SVGIG (reference sequence). V was trimmed by 0 bases and J by 6 bases, leaving 12 bases between them. CDR3 length: 14 amino acids.

Study-level points and caveats: Blood held most thyroid clonotypes expanded above 0.001 frequency.

The clonotype comes from a middle-aged woman with Graves' ophthalmopathy. The sample comprised blood. V is TRBV30 and J is TRBJ1-3, with D tentatively TRBD1 (5 bases). CDR3 sequence (DNA): TGTGCCTGGAGTGTGGGAGGGGATCTAAACACCATATATTTT. Translated: CAWSVGGDLNTIYF.